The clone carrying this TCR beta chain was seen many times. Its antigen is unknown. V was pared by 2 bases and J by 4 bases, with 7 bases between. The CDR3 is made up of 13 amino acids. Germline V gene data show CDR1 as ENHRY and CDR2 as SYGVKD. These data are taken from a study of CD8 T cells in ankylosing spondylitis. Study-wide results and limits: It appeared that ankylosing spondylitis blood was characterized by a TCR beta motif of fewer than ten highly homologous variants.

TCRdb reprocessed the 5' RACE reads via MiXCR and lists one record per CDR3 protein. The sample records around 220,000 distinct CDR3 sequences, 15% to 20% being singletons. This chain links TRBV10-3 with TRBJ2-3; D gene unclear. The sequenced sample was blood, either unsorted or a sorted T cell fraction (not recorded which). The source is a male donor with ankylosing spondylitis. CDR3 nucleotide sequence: TGTGCCATCAGTGAGGGACCTTCAGATACGCAGTATTTT. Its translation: CAISEGPSDTQYF.